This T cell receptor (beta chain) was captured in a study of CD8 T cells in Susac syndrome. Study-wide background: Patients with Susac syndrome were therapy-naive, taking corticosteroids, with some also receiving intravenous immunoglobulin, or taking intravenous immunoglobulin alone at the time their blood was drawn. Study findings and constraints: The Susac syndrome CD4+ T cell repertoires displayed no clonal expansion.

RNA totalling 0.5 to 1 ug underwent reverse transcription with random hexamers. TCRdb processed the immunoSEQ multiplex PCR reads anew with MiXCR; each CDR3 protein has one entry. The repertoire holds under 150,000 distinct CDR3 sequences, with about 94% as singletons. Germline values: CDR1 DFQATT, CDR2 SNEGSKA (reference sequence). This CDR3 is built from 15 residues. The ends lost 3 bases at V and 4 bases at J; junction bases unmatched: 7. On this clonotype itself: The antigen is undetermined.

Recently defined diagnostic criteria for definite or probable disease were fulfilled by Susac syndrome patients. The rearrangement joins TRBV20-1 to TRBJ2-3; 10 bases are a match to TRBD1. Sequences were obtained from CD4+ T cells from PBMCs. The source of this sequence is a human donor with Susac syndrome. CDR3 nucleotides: TGCAGTGCTAGTCCGGGACAGGGGCCGGCAGATACGCAGTATTTT. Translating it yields CSASPGQGPADTQYF.